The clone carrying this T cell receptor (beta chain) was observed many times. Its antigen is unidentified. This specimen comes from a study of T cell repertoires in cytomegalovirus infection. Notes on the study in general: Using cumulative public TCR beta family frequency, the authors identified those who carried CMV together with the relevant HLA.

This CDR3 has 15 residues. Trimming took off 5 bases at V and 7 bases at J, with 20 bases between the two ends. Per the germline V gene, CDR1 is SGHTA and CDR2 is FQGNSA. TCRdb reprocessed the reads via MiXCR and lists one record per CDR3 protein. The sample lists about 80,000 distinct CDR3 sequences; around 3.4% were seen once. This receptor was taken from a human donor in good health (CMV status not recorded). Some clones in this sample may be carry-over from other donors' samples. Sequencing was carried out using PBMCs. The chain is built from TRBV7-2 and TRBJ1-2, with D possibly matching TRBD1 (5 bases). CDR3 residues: CASSHGSRVLAGYTF. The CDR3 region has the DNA TGTGCCAGCAGCCACGGCTCCAGGGTTCTCGCTGGCTACACCTTC.